This T cell receptor (beta chain) appears in the sequencing data of a study of cytomegalovirus exposure and HLA in healthy donors. General study findings and limits: Some public TCRs appeared in many individuals, while most sequences were rare. One later analysis, an examination of the 90 to 150 validation repertoires, found that first-cohort TCR clusters tended to co-occur in them.

Trimming cost V 3 bases and J 4 bases, with 12 bases left between them. Germline V lookup: CDR1 LNHDA, CDR2 SQIVND (reference sequence). The CDR3 contains 14 residues. Comments on this clone: Its antigen is unknown.

TCRdb's table, derived via immunoSEQ multiplex PCR, lists solely in-frame clones and lacks some. The sample holds about 160,000 clones, approximately 81% seen once. This sequence joins TRBV19 and TRBJ1-2; D is uncertain. The TCR was taken from a man in his thirties or forties in good health and CMV-seropositive. Sequenced: PBMCs. The CDR3 is CASSIPPHLYGYTF. DNA for the CDR3: TGTGCCAGTAGTATCCCCCCACACCTCTATGGCTACACCTTC.